The entry that follows covers one TCR beta chain sequence. The data are from a study of blood T cell repertoires in COVID-19. Study at large: Collection of acute and convalescent COVID-19 samples took place in the United States, Italy and Spain.

Germline assignment: CDR1 SGHVS and CDR2 FQNEAQ. The ends lost 1 base at V and 2 bases at J; junction bases unmatched: 4. The CDR3 loop spans 15 amino acids. Source study methods: Reference gene primer amplification yielded estimated nucleated cell counts. Profiling relied on immunoSEQ multiplex PCR, and the TCRdb table lists in-frame clones only, not all of them. That table is the source of V, J and clone size, and D and trimming were worked out from the DNA. The sample lists about 220,000 clones, over 60% occurring once. This chain links TRBV7-8 with TRBJ2-7, with TRBD2 identical over 8 bases. This sequence was found in a woman in her 70s with acute or convalescent COVID-19. The source material was peripheral blood. CDR3 DNA sequence: TGTGCCAGCAGCTTAGGACGGCGGGGGGCCTACGAGCAGTACGTC. Protein sequence: CASSLGRRGAYEQYV.